Listed below are T cell receptor beta chains from one sample, sequenced in a study of blood T cell repertoires in COVID-19. Clones were read by immunoSEQ multiplex PCR, and TCRdb kept only the in-frame ones, dropping some. Of around 180,000 clones listed, around 83% are singletons. Sample: peripheral blood. All receptors derive from a woman in her 30s with active or convalescent COVID-19. The CDR3 runs from the conserved cysteine through the conserved F or W. A D gene is named only where the DNA matches it firmly. The listing skips clone size in some rows; elsewhere it reads once, few, many or a size class.

v_gene	d_gene	abundance	j_gene	CDR3nt	CDR3aa
TRBV19	TRBD2	NA	TRBJ2-3	TGTGCCGAGACTAGCGGGAGTTCGGGAGATACGCAGTATTTT	CAETSGSSGDTQYF
TRBV19	TRBD2	NA	TRBJ2-7	TGTGCCAGTAGTATATTTGGGCAGCGGGGAGGGCAGTACTTC	CASSIFGQRGGQYF
TRBV2	NA	NA	TRBJ1-1	TGTGCCAGCGGAATGGGGCAGGGGATATCTGAAGCTTTCTTT	CASGMGQGISEAFF
TRBV5-6	TRBD2	NA	TRBJ2-7	TGTGCCAGCAGCTGGGGACTAGCGGGGGGCCGAGGTGAGCAGTACTTC	CASSWGLAGGRGEQYF
TRBV9	NA	NA	TRBJ1-1	TGTGCCAGCAGCGTAGGGGGGACTTTTGCTCTAAACACTGAAGCTTTCTTT	CASSVGGTFALNTEAFF
TRBV6-2/TRBV6-3	TRBD1	NA	TRBJ2-5	TGTGCCAGCAGTTACTCCCGGGACAGCCTCCAAGAGACCCAGTACTTC	CASSYSRDSLQETQYF
TRBV3-1/TRBV3-2	TRBD1	NA	TRBJ2-5	TGTGCCAGCAGCCCCCGGACAGGGAATAAAGAGACCCAGTACTTC	CASSPRTGNKETQYF
TRBV4-1	TRBD2	NA	TRBJ2-1	TGCGCCAGCAGCCAAGATCAAAGGGGACTAGCGTCCGTTGAGCAGTTCTTC	CASSQDQRGLASVEQFF
TRBV30	TRBD1	NA	TRBJ1-1	TGTGCCTGGAGTCTCCCCACTGACAGGGGGCCTGAAGCTTTCTTT	CAWSLPTDRGPEAFF
TRBV6-5	TRBD1	NA	TRBJ1-1	TGTGCCAGTAATCAGGGGGCGAACACTGAAGCTTTCTTT	CASNQGANTEAFF
TRBV2	NA	NA	TRBJ2-3	TGTGCCAGCAGGGTGGCGGGGGCCTTCACAGATACGCAGTATTTT	CASRVAGAFTDTQYF
TRBV7-9	NA	NA	TRBJ1-5	TGTGCCAGCAGCTTAGGAACAGGGATAAATCAGCCCCAGCATTTT	CASSLGTGINQPQHF
TRBV6-5	NA	once	TRBJ1-6	TGTGCCAGCACCCGCGCCCCGGGGGCACCCCTCCACTTT	CASTRAPGAPLHF
TRBV3-1/TRBV3-2	NA	NA	TRBJ2-7	TGTGCCAGCAGCCAAGTACCAGGGATAAACGAGCAGTACTTC	CASSQVPGINEQYF
TRBV11-3	NA	NA	TRBJ2-7	TGTGCCAGCAGCGCATATCAGGTTGTGCAGTACTTC	CASSAYQVVQYF
TRBV5-1	NA	once	TRBJ2-5	TGCGCCAGCAGCTTGGTGTGGGGGGATACGTACCAAGAGACCCAGTACTTC	CASSLVWGDTYQETQYF
TRBV4-2	NA	few	TRBJ1-1	TGTGCCAGCAGCCAAGATCATCGTCGGAGCACTGAAGCTTTCTTT	CASSQDHRRSTEAFF
TRBV6-5	TRBD1	NA	TRBJ1-4	TGTGCCAGCAGTAGGACAGGGTCTAATGAAAAACTGTTTTTT	CASSRTGSNEKLFF
TRBV11-2	TRBD2	NA	TRBJ2-1	TGTGCCAGCAGCTCCGGACTAGCGGGCTACAATGAGCAGTTCTTC	CASSSGLAGYNEQFF
TRBV2	NA	NA	TRBJ1-1	TGTGCCAGCAGTGTACAGATGAACACTGAAGCTTTCTTT	CASSVQMNTEAFF
TRBV25-1	NA	NA	TRBJ1-4	TGTGCCAGCAGTCCCCACGAGGGTCGGGGTGAAAAACTGTTTTTT	CASSPHEGRGEKLFF
TRBV10-3	NA	NA	TRBJ1-2	TGTGCCATCAGTGAGCCTACGACAGCCAGTAACTATGGCTACACCTTC	CAISEPTTASNYGYTF
TRBV6-6	TRBD1	few	TRBJ1-2	TGTGCCAGCAGTTACTCAGGGACAGGGGGCGTCGATGGCTACACCTTC	CASSYSGTGGVDGYTF
TRBV6-5	TRBD1	NA	TRBJ1-2	TGTGCCAGTTCTCTGGGGACAGGGGAAACGGATGGCTACACCTTC	CASSLGTGETDGYTF
TRBV11-2	NA	NA	TRBJ2-5	TGTGCCAGCAGTTCGGCGGGGGCCCAAGAGACCCAGTACTTC	CASSSAGAQETQYF
TRBV9	TRBD1	once	TRBJ2-1	TGTGCCAGCAGCCCTCGGACAGGGTTCAATGAGCAGTTCTTC	CASSPRTGFNEQFF
TRBV2	NA	many	TRBJ1-5	TGTGCCAGCAGGCAGAGGATGGTTAAGCCCCAGCATTTT	CASRQRMVKPQHF
TRBV5-1	TRBD1	NA	TRBJ1-2	TGCGCCAGCAGCTCTCCGGGACAGGGAAGCTATGGCTACACCTTC	CASSSPGQGSYGYTF
TRBV5-4	TRBD1	NA	TRBJ1-2	TGTGCCAGCAGCGTTATACTTCGCCGGGACAGTCATGGCTACACCTTC	CASSVILRRDSHGYTF
TRBV7-9	NA	NA	TRBJ2-7	TGTGCCAGCAGCCTAGGCAGGCCCTACGAGCAGTACTTC	CASSLGRPYEQYF
TRBV10-1	NA	few	TRBJ2-2	TGCGCCAGCAGCGACCGACTTGAGGGCACCGGGGAGCTGTTTTTT	CASSDRLEGTGELFF
TRBV29-1	NA	NA	TRBJ1-4	TGCAGCGTTGGCCGGGATGGTCGTGAAAAACTGTTTTTT	CSVGRDGREKLFF
TRBV19	NA	NA	TRBJ1-1	TGTGCCAGTAGTATAGTGAGAAAGAGATTGAACACTGAAGCTTTCTTT	CASSIVRKRLNTEAFF
TRBV6-5	NA	NA	TRBJ2-1	TGTGCCAGCAGGGTCACGGTTAACAATGAGCAGTTCTTC	CASRVTVNNEQFF
TRBV27	TRBD1	NA	TRBJ2-1	TGTGCCACCTGGGCAGGGGGCTACAATGAGCAGTTCTTC	CATWAGGYNEQFF
TRBV5-1	TRBD1	once	TRBJ2-3	TGCGCCAGCAGCCCCGGGACAGGGGGAAACACAGATACGCAGTATTTT	CASSPGTGGNTDTQYF
TRBV7-6	TRBD1	NA	TRBJ2-7	TGTGCCAGCAGCTTGGGGACAGGGATCCCCTACGAGCAGTACTTC	CASSLGTGIPYEQYF
TRBV2	TRBD1	NA	TRBJ1-2	TGTGCCAGCAGTCCAGACAGGGGCGTTAACTATGGCTACACCTTC	CASSPDRGVNYGYTF
TRBV13	NA	NA	TRBJ2-7	TGTGCCAGCAGCCAAAGGGGTCCAGGGAGGCTTTTCTACGAGCAGTACTTC	CASSQRGPGRLFYEQYF
TRBV2	NA	NA	TRBJ2-7	TGTGCCAGCATGGCGGGATTATATACTAGCGAGCAGTACTTC	CASMAGLYTSEQYF
TRBV19	TRBD1	NA	TRBJ1-2	TGTGCCAGTAGTATACAGGGGGCGCAGGCTGGTGGCTACACCTTC	CASSIQGAQAGGYTF
TRBV28	NA	NA	TRBJ2-7	TGTGCCAGCAGTTTTAGGGGTTACGAGCAGTACTTC	CASSFRGYEQYF
TRBV7-9	NA	NA	TRBJ1-2	TGTGCCAGCAGCACCGAGGTCCGGGGCTATGGCTACACCTTC	CASSTEVRGYGYTF
TRBV6-5	TRBD2	NA	TRBJ2-7	TGTGCCAGCAGTTACTCTGGACTAGCGCCGTACGAGCAGTACTTC	CASSYSGLAPYEQYF
TRBV2	TRBD2	NA	TRBJ2-1	TGTGCCAGCAGAGCCTATAGCGGGAGGGCCTTCAATGAGCAGTTCTTC	CASRAYSGRAFNEQFF
TRBV7-2	NA	once	TRBJ1-2	TGTGCCAGCAGCCTACAGGGATCTTATAACTATGGCTACACCTTC	CASSLQGSYNYGYTF
TRBV2	NA	few	TRBJ2-3	TGTGCCAGCAGTGCTAGCACAGATACGCAGTATTTT	CASSASTDTQYF
TRBV2	NA	NA	TRBJ1-4	TGTGCCCAAAGGACGGACAGACGAGAAGAAAAACTGTTTTTT	CAQRTDRREEKLFF
TRBV28	TRBD1	NA	TRBJ1-2	TGTGCCAGCACCGGAGGGATGGTAGGGGGCTGGGGTGGCTACACCTTC	CASTGGMVGGWGGYTF
TRBV4-1	TRBD1	few	TRBJ1-3	TGCGCCAGCAGCCCTGCGGGACAGGTTTCAACCTTCCTTAGCTCTGGAAACACCATATATTTT	CASSPAGQVSTFLSSGNTIYF
TRBV7-9	NA	few	TRBJ1-5	TGTGCCAGCAGCCTATCACCGACAGGTGGCATCAATCAGCCCCAGCATTTT	CASSLSPTGGINQPQHF